This T cell receptor beta chain was obtained from a study of cytomegalovirus exposure and HLA in healthy donors. Background on the study: The study's early data release held some 85 million unique TCRs from HLA-typed donors. Among 398 genotyped donors, about 80% fell in the Caucasian-associated ancestry cluster.

The study, taken as a whole, reports: Later on, a genetic analysis was performed. It linked a missense variant in DCLRE1C with V- and J-gene trimming of TCR beta.

The primer mix had 60 Vbeta and 13 Jbeta primers. Sequencing used immunoSEQ multiplex PCR; TCRdb keeps in-frame clones, though not all of them. The data show 100,000 to 150,000 clones, about 76% seen once. Concerning this clone itself: Its target is not known.

The material sequenced was PBMCs. The origin of this receptor is a woman in her sixties or seventies in good health and CMV-seropositive.

The CDR3 sequence is CASSHHLTSGGKETQYF. CDR3 DNA sequence: TGTGCCAGCAGCCACCATTTGACTAGCGGGGGCAAAGAGACCCAGTACTTC. The J gene is TRBJ2-5, the V gene TRBV7-8; 12 bases fit TRBD2. Per germline, CDR1 SGHVS and CDR2 FQNEAQ. This CDR3 has 17 residues. V dropped 5 bases and J dropped 3; count of bases not matched to a gene: 10.